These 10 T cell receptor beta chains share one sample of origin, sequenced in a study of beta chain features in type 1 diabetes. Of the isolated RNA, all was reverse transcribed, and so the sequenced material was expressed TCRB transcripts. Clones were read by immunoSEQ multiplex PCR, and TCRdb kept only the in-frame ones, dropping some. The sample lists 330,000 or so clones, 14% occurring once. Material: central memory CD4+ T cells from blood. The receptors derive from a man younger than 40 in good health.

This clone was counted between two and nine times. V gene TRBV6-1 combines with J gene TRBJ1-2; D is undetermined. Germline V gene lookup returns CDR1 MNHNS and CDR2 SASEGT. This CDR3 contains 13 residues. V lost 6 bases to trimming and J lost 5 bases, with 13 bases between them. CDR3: CASSQAPEYGYTF. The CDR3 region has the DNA TGTGCCAGCAGCCAGGCGCCAGAATATGGCTACACCTTC.

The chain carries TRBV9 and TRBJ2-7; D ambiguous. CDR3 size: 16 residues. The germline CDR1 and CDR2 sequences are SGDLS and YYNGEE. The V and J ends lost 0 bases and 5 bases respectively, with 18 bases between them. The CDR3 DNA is TGTGCCAGCAGCGTAGGGGGTGGGGTTGGTAGAGACGAGCAGTACTTC. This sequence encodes CASSVGGGVGRDEQYF.

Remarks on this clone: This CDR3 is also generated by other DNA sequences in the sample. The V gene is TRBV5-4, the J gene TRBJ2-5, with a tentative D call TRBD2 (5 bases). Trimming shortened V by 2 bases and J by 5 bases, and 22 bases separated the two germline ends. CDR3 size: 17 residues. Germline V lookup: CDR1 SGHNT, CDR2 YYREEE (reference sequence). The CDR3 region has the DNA TGTGCCAGCAGCTTTGAGGGTCTAGGCACACGATTGGAGACCCAGTACTTC. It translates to CASSFEGLGTRLETQYF.

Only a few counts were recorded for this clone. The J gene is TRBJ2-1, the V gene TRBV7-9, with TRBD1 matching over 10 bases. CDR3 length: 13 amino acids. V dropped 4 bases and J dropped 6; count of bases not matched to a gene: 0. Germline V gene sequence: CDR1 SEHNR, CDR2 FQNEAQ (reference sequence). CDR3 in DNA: TGTGCCAGCAGCTGGACAGGGGGCAATGAGCAGTTCTTC. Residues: CASSWTGGNEQFF.

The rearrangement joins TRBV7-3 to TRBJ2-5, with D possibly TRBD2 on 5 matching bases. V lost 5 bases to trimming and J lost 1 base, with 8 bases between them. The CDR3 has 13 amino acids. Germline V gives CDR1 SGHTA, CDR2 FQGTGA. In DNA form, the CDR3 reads TGTGCCAGCAGCAAAACTAGCCAAGAGACCCAGTACTTC. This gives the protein CASSKTSQETQYF.

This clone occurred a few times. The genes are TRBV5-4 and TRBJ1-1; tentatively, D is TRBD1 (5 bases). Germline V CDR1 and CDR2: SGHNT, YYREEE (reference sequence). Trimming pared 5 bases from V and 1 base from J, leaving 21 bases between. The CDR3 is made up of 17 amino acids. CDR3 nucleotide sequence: TGTGCCAGCAGTAAGGCCCAAGCCGGGGCGAGGAACACTGAAGCTTTCTTT. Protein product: CASSKAQAGARNTEAFF.

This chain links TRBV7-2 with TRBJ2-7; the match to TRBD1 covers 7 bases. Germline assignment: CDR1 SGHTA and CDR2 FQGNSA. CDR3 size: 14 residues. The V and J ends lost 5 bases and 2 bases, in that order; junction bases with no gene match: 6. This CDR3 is CASSRQGEAYEQYV. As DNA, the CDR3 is TGTGCCAGCAGCCGACAGGGAGAGGCCTACGAGCAGTACGTC.

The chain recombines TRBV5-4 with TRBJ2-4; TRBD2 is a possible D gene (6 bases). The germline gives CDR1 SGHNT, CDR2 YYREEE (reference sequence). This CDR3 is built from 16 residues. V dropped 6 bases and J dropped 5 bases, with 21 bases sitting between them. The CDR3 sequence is CASTGRMEEGQNIQYF. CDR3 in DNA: TGTGCCAGCACCGGGCGAATGGAGGAGGGCCAAAACATTCAGTACTTC.

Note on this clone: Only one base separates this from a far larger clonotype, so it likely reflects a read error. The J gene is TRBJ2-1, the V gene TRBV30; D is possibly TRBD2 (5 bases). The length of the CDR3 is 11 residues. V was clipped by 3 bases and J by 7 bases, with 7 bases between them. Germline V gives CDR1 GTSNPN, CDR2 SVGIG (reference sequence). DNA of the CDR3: TGTGCCTGGAGGCGGGCGAATGAGCAGTTCTTC. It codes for CAWRRANEQFF.

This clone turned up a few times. The CDR3 protein is CASSAQAGVSYTQYF. CDR3 nucleotides: TGTGCCAGCTCCGCCCAAGCGGGGGTGTCATATACGCAGTATTTT. The chain uses TRBV11-2 and TRBJ2-3; 8 nucleotides line up with TRBD2. CDR3 length: 15 amino acids. Germline V lookup: CDR1 SGHAT, CDR2 FQNNGV. Unmatched junction bases numbered 14, after V lost 8 bases and J lost 7 bases.